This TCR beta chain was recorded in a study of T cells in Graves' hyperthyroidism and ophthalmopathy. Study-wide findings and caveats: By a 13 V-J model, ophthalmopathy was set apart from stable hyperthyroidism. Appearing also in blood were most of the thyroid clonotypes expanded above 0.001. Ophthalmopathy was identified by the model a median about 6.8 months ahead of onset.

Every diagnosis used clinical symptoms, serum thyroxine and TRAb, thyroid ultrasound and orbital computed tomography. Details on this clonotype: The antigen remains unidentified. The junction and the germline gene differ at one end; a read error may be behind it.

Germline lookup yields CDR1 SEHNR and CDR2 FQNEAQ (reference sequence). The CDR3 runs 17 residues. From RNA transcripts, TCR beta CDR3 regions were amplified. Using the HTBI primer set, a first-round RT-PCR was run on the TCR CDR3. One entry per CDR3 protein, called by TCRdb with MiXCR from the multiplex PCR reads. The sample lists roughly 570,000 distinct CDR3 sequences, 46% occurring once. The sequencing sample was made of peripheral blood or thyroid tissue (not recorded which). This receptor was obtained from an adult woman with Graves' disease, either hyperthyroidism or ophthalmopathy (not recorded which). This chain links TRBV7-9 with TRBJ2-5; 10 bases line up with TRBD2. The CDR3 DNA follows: TGTGCCAGCAGCTCTAACCTAGCGGGAGATCCCCAACAGACCCAGTACTTC. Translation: CASSSNLAGDPQQTQYF.